Below, 21 T cell receptor beta chains from the same sample are listed, as sequenced in a study of T-cell reconstitution after alpha-beta-depleted transplantation in children. Library preparation (for TCRbeta) was performed with unique molecular identifiers. TCRdb redid the calling of the PCR reads with MiXCR, one entry per CDR3 protein. The data show about 690,000 distinct CDR3 sequences, with 16% seen just once and 1.1% held by the top ten. This material consisted of PBMCs from the stem cell graft donor, taken from the stem cell graft. The receptor set was obtained from a human donor who donated a stem cell graft to a child with acute myeloid leukemia.

This clonotype has more than one count but fewer than ten. This rearrangement joins TRBV7-8 to TRBJ1-6; 8 positions agree with TRBD1. Germline CDR1 and CDR2: SGHVS and FQNEAQ. Losses at the gene ends were 1 base for V and 9 bases for J; bases not matched to a gene: 5. The CDR3 sequence is 15 residues long. CDR3 DNA: TGTGCCAGCAGCTTAGGACAGGGGTTCGGTTCACCCCTCCACTTT. This encodes CASSLGQGFGSPLHF. Full variable domain (missing parts from reference TRBV7-8 and TRBJ1-6): GAGVSQSPRYKVAKRGQDVALRCDPISGHVSLFWYQQALGQGPEFLTYFQNEAQLDKSGLPSDRFFAERPEGSVSTLKIQRTQQEDSAVYLCASSLGQGFGSPLHFGNGTRLTVT.

This clonotype was counted many times. The chain carries TRBV20-1 and TRBJ1-2; D remains ambiguous. Between the trimmed V and J ends, which lost 6 bases and 0 bases, there was a span of 14 bases. CDR1 DFQATT and CDR2 SNEGSKA come from the germline V gene (reference sequence). The CDR3 is made up of 14 amino acids. The DNA of the CDR3 is TGCAGTGCACCCGGGCCTTCAGCTAACTATGGCTACACCTTC. This gives the protein CSAPGPSANYGYTF.

The genes are TRBV5-1 and TRBJ2-5; TRBD2 aligns across 9 bases. The CDR3 has 16 amino acids. Germline V lookup: CDR1 SGHRS, CDR2 YFSETQ. Germline trimming cut 0 bases from V and 6 bases from J; bases unmatched to any gene: 9. For the CDR3, the DNA is TGCGCCAGCAGCTTGGTTGGCGGGGGGGCAGGTCAGACCCAGTACTTC. It specifies CASSLVGGGAGQTQYF.

This clonotype has more than one count but fewer than ten. This chain connects TRBV11-1 to TRBJ2-1, with a tentative D call TRBD2 (7 bases). Trimming left V 3 bases short and J 8 bases short, with 29 bases between. CDR1 and CDR2 (germline): SGHAT, FQDESV (reference sequence). The CDR3 sequence is 19 residues long. DNA of the CDR3: TGTGCCAGCAGCTTTGTCCAATCGGGGGGCTCGCATTGGTGTGATGAGCAGTTCTTC. Amino acids: CASSFVQSGGSHWCDEQFF.

This clonotype was counted at least ten times. The CDR3 reads CASSLGTGTYTQYF. DNA for the CDR3: TGTGCCAGCAGCTTAGGGACAGGGACATATACGCAGTATTTT. This rearrangement joins TRBV7-2 to TRBJ2-3; TRBD1 aligns across 8 bases. CDR1 and CDR2 from the germline V gene are SGHTA and FQGNSA. Losses at the gene ends were 1 base for V and 7 bases for J; bases not matched to a gene: 4. The CDR3 is 14 amino acids.

This clonotype occurred many times. The chain combines TRBV7-8 with TRBJ2-1; tentative D call: TRBD1 (5 bases). Looked up from germline, CDR1 is SGHVS and CDR2 is FQNEAQ. Trimming pared 7 bases from V and 4 bases from J, leaving 23 bases between. The CDR3 covers 17 residues. DNA of the CDR3: TGTGCCAGCACTCTGACGACAGACCCGCTGTGGTACAATGAGCAGTTCTTC. Residues: CASTLTTDPLWYNEQFF.

The rearrangement joins TRBV3-1 to TRBJ1-3, with D perhaps matching TRBD1 (5 bases). The CDR3 length is 18 residues. Looked up from germline, CDR1 is LGHDT and CDR2 is YNNKEL (reference sequence). The CDR3 nucleotides are TGTACCTTCAGTTTTTACTTCTCCCCCGGGGCAACTGGAAACACCATATATTTT. It specifies CTFSFYFSPGATGNTIYF. The full variable domain, rest sourced from reference TRBV3-1 and TRBJ1-3, is DTAVSQTPKYLVTQMGNDKSIKCEQNLGHDTMYWYKQDSKKFLKIMFSYNNKELIINETVPNRFSPKSPDKAHLNLHINSLELGDSAVYFCTFSFYFSPGATGNTIYFGEGSWLTVV.

This chain uses TRBV9 with TRBJ2-3; D call uncertain. Germline assignment: CDR1 SGDLS and CDR2 YYNGEE. This CDR3 spans 15 amino acids. The germline V and J ends were trimmed by 0 bases and 4 bases, with 12 bases remaining between them. The CDR3 is CASSVEVQSADTQYF. Here the CDR3 DNA reads TGTGCCAGCAGCGTAGAGGTACAGAGCGCAGATACGCAGTATTTT.

This clonotype was seen a handful of times. The chain combines TRBV5-1 with TRBJ2-1; perhaps D is TRBD1 or TRBD2 (6 bases each). CDR3 length: 13 residues. CDR1 and CDR2 from the germline V gene are SGHRS and YFSETQ. V dropped 4 bases and J dropped 5 bases, with 10 bases sitting between them. Written as DNA, the CDR3 is TGCGCCAGCAGCCGGAGGGGGGACAATGAGCAGTTCTTC. This translates into CASSRRGDNEQFF.

The chain recombines TRBV20-1 with TRBJ1-1; perhaps TRBD1 as D (6 bases). Trimming removed 5 bases from V and 1 base from J, with 23 bases in between. The germline V gene encodes CDR1 DFQATT and CDR2 SNEGSKA (reference sequence). The CDR3 runs 17 residues. The CDR3 sequence: CSAPHSSDRFSNTEAFF. For the CDR3, the DNA is TGCAGTGCTCCCCACTCCTCTGACAGGTTTTCGAACACTGAAGCTTTCTTT.

In its sample, this clonotype was seen many times. V usage is TRBV20-1 and J usage is TRBJ1-5; 7 nucleotides agree with TRBD1. The CDR3 loop spans 15 amino acids. The germline V gene has CDR1 DFQATT and CDR2 SNEGSKA (reference sequence). J gave up 0 bases and V 6 bases, and 8 bases lay outside the gene matches. CDR3 protein: CSAEPGQISNQPQHF. CDR3 in DNA: TGCAGTGCGGAACCGGGACAGATTAGCAATCAGCCCCAGCATTTT.

Notes on this clonotype: A much larger clone lies one base from this, so it may be a read error. Given the absence of the conserved phenylalanine or tryptophan at the CDR3 end, a read error is likely. V and J are TRBV20-1 and TRBJ1-2; D perhaps matches TRBD1 (6 bases). Germline CDR1 and CDR2: DFQATT and SNEGSKA (reference sequence). The CDR3 totals 15 residues. This CDR3 is CKGGGDRGAYYGYTS. CDR3 in DNA: TGCAAAGGGGGTGGGGACCGCGGGGCCTACTATGGCTACACCTCC.

This clonotype was observed many times. CDR3 protein: CASSLMGQGLYEQYF. Written as DNA, the CDR3 is TGTGCCAGCAGCTTGATGGGACAGGGACTTTACGAGCAGTACTTC. This chain connects TRBV7-3 to TRBJ2-7, with 9 bases that match TRBD1. The CDR3 length is 15 residues. Per germline, CDR1 SGHTA and CDR2 FQGTGA. V dropped 3 bases and J dropped 4; count of bases not matched to a gene: 7.

The chain uses TRBV5-1 and TRBJ2-3; 11 positions agree with TRBD1. Germline lookup yields CDR1 SGHRS and CDR2 YFSETQ. V was clipped by 0 bases and J by 3 bases; unmatched bases: 9. This CDR3 contains 18 residues. DNA for the CDR3: TGCGCCAGCAGCTTGGATCGTTCGGGACAGGGGGTGACAGATACGCAGTATTTT. Translating gives CASSLDRSGQGVTDTQYF.

This clonotype was found many times. The chain uses TRBV19 and TRBJ2-7; no firm D call. Trimming removed 4 bases at V and 2 bases at J, with 6 bases between. The V gene's germline CDR1 is LNHDA and CDR2 SQIVND (reference sequence). The CDR3 contains 12 residues. The chain's CDR3 is CASSTVPYEQYF. CDR3 bases: TGTGCCAGTAGTACGGTCCCCTACGAGCAGTACTTC.

This clonotype has just a few counts. This chain joins TRBV12-3 or TRBV12-4 and TRBJ1-2; D perhaps matches TRBD1 (6 bases). This CDR3 has 14 residues. Trimming shortened V by 5 bases and J by 5 bases, and 15 bases separated the two germline ends. The CDR3 loop is CASSQLRGGYGYTF. In DNA form, the CDR3 reads TGTGCCAGCAGTCAACTCAGGGGAGGATATGGCTACACCTTC.

This clonotype was counted between two and nine times. CDR3 region: CASSLPRDNPDTQYF. CDR3 DNA: TGTGCCAGCAGCCTGCCCCGGGACAATCCAGATACGCAGTATTTT. This chain connects TRBV5-6 to TRBJ2-3, with D tentatively TRBD1 (6 bases). The V end was cut by 4 bases, the J end by 4 bases, with 16 bases between. This CDR3 is 15 amino acids long. In germline, CDR1 is SGHDT, CDR2 YYEEEE.

This clonotype was found a few times. The rearrangement links TRBV20-1 to TRBJ2-5; 7 bases line up with TRBD2. The CDR3 runs to 12 residues. The V segment lost 6 bases and the J segment 4 bases; nucleotides outside the gene matches: 5. Germline V gives CDR1 DFQATT, CDR2 SNEGSKA (reference sequence). Here the CDR3 DNA reads TGCAGTGCCCTGGGAGGGGCAGAGACCCAGTACTTC. It is translated as CSALGGAETQYF.

The V call is TRBV4-3, the J call TRBJ2-3, with D perhaps TRBD2 (6 bases). Germline V gives CDR1 LGHNA, CDR2 YSLEER. The CDR3 is 15 amino acids. V lost 1 base and J 5 bases, leaving 13 bases between the germline ends. As DNA, the CDR3 is TGCGCCAGCAGCCAAGTGAAGCGGAGGGGAGATACGCAGTATTTT. Its protein product is CASSQVKRRGDTQYF.

The V gene is TRBV7-8, the J gene TRBJ1-5; D is unresolved. The CDR3 is 14 amino acids. In germline, CDR1 is SGHVS, CDR2 FQNEAQ. V was trimmed by 3 bases and J by 5 bases, leaving 11 bases between them. Here the CDR3 reads CASSFGKDDQPQHF. The CDR3 nucleotides are TGTGCCAGCAGCTTCGGGAAAGACGATCAGCCCCAGCATTTT. Based on the CDR3 plus reference TRBV7-8 and TRBJ1-5, the full variable domain is GAGVSQSPRYKVAKRGQDVALRCDPISGHVSLFWYQQALGQGPEFLTYFQNEAQLDKSGLPSDRFFAERPEGSVSTLKIQRTQQEDSAVYLCASSFGKDDQPQHFGDGTRLSIL.

Ten or more counts support this clonotype. The chain combines TRBV20-1 with TRBJ2-3; 9 bases are a match to TRBD1. Germline V gene lookup returns CDR1 DFQATT and CDR2 SNEGSKA (reference sequence). The CDR3 runs 17 residues. Germline trimming cut 6 bases from V and 0 bases from J; bases unmatched to any gene: 13. CDR3 coding DNA: TGCAGTGCGCCTCTTATGAGACAGGGGGTTAGCACAGATACGCAGTATTTT. Its translation: CSAPLMRQGVSTDTQYF.